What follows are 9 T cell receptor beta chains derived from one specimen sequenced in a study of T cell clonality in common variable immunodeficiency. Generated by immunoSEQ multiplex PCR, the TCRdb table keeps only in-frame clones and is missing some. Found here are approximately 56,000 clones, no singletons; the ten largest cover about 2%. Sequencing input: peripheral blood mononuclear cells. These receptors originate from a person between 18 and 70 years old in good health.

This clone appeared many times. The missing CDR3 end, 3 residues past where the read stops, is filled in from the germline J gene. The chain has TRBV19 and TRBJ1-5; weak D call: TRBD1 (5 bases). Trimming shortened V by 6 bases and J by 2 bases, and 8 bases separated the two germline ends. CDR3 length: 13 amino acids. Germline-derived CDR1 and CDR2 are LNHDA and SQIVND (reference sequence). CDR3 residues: CASSLTGNQPQHF. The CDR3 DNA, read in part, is TGTGCCAGTAGCCTGACAGGCAATCAGCCC. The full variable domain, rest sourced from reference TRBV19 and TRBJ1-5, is DGGITQSPKYLFRKEGQNVTLSCEQNLNHDAMYWYRQDPGQGLRLIYYSQIVNDFQKGDIAEGYSVSREKKESFPLTVTSAQKNPTAFYLCASSLTGNQPQHFGDGTRLSIL.

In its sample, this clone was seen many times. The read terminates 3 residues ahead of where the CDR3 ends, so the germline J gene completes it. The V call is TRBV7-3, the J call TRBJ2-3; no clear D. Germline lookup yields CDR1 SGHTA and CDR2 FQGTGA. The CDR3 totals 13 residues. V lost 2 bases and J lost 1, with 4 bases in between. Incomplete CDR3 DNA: TGTGCCAGCAGCTTACAGGGCACAGATACG. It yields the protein CASSLQGTDT. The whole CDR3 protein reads CASSLQGTDTQYF.

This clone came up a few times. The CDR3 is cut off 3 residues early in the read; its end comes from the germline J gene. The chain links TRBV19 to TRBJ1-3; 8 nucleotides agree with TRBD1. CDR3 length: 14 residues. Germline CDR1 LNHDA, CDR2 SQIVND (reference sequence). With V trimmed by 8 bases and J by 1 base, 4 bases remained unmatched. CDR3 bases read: TGTGCCAGTGGACAGGGAGAGTCTGGAAACACC. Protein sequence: CASGQGESGNT. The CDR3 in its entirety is CASGQGESGNTIYF.

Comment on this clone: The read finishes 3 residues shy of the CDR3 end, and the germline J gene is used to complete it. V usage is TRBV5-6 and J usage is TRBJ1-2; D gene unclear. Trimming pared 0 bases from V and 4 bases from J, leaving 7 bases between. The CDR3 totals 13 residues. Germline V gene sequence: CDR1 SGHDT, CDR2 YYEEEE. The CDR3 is CASSLGRFYGYTF. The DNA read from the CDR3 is TGTGCCAGCAGCTTGGGGCGGTTCTATGGC.

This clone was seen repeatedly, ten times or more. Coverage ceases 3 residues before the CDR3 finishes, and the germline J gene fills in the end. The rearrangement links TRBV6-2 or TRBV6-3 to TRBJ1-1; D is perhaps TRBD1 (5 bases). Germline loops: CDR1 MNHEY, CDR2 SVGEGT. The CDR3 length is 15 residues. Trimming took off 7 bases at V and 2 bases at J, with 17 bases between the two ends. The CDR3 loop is CASKAGMGLNTEAFF. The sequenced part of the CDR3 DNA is TGTGCCAGCAAGGCAGGGATGGGGTTAAACACTGAA.

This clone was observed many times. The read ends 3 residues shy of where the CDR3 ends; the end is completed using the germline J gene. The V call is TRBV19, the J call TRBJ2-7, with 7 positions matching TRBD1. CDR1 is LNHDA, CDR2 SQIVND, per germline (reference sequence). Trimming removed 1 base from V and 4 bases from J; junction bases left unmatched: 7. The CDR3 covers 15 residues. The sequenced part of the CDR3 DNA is TGTGCCAGTAGTATAGGAGCGACAGGGCGGTACGAG. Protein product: CASSIGATGRYE. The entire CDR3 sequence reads CASSIGATGRYEQYF. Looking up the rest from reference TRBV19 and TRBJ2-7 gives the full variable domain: DGGITQSPKYLFRKEGQNVTLSCEQNLNHDAMYWYRQDPGQGLRLIYYSQIVNDFQKGDIAEGYSVSREKKESFPLTVTSAQKNPTAFYLCASSIGATGRYEQYFGPGTRLTVT.

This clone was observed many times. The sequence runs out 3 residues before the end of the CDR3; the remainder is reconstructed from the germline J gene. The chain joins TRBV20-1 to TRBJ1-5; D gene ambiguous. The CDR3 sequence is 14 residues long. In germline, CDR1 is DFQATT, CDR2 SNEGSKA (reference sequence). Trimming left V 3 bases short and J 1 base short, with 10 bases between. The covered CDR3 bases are TGCAGTGCTAGTGCGGGAGGGAGCAATCAGCCC. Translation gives CSASAGGSNQP. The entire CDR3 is CSASAGGSNQPQHF.

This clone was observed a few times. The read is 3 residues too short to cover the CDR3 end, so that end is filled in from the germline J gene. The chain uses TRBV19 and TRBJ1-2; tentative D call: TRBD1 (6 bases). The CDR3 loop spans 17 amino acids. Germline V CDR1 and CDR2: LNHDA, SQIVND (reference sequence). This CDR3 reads CASSTGTSGGRNNDYTF. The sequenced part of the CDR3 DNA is TGTGCCAGTAGTACGGGGACTAGCGGGGGGCGTAACAATGAC. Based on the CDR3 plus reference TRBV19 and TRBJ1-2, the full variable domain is DGGITQSPKYLFRKEGQNVTLSCEQNLNHDAMYWYRQDPGQGLRLIYYSQIVNDFQKGDIAEGYSVSREKKESFPLTVTSAQKNPTAFYLCASSTGTSGGRNNDYTFGSGTRLTVV.

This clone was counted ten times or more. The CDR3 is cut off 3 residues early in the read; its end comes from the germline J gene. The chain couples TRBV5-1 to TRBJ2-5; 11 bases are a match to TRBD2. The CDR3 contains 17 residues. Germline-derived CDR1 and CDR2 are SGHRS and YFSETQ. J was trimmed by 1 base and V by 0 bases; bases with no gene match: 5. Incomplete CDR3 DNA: TGCGCCAGCAGCTTGGTAATTCTAGCGGGGGGCCAAGAGACC. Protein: CASSLVILAGGQET. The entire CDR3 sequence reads CASSLVILAGGQETQYF.